The source of this T cell receptor beta chain is a study of shared clonotypes between healthy human individuals. The sequencing of unsorted PBMC DNA took place on ten immunoSEQ deep assay plates. The repertoire was sequenced with immunoSEQ multiplex PCR; TCRdb's copy has only in-frame clones and lacks some. The sample consists of fewer than 550,000 clones, about 75% of them appearing once. Germline lookup yields CDR1 SGHNT and CDR2 YYREEE (reference sequence). The CDR3 extends over 14 amino acids. V was clipped by 1 base and J by 4 bases, with 8 bases between them. This clonotype originated in a woman aged 40 to 49 in good health. Some clones in this sample may be carry-over from other donors' samples. The V and J genes are TRBV5-4 and TRBJ2-2; TRBD2 might be the D (5 bases). Sample: PBMCs. The CDR3 here is CASSLWERTGELFF. DNA of the CDR3: TGTGCCAGCAGCTTGTGGGAGCGCACCGGGGAGCTGTTTTTT. Drawing the rest from reference TRBV5-4 and TRBJ2-2, the complete variable domain is ETGVTQSPTHLIKTRGQQVTLRCSSQSGHNTVSWYQQALGQGPQFIFQYYREEENGRGNFPPRFSGLQFPNYSSELNVNALELDDSALYLCASSLWERTGELFFGEGSRLTVL.